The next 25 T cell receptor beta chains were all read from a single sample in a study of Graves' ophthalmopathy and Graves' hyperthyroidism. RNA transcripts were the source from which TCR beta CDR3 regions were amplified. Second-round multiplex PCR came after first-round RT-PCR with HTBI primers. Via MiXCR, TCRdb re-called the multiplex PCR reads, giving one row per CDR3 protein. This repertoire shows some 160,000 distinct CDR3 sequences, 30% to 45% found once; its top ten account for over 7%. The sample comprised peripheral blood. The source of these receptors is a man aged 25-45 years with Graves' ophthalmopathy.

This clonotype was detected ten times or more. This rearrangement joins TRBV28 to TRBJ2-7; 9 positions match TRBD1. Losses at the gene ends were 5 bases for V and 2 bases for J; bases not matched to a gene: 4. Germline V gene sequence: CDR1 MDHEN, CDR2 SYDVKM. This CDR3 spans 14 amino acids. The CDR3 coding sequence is TGTGCCAGCAGTCCAAGGACAGGGGCCTACGAGCAGTACTTC. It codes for CASSPRTGAYEQYF.

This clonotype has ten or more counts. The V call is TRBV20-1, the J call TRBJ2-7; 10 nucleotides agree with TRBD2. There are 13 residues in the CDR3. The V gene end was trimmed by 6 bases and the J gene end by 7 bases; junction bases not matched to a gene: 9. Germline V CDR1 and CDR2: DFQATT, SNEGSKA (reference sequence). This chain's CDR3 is CSANLAGDEEQYF. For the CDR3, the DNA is TGCAGTGCGAACCTAGCGGGAGATGAGGAGCAGTACTTC.

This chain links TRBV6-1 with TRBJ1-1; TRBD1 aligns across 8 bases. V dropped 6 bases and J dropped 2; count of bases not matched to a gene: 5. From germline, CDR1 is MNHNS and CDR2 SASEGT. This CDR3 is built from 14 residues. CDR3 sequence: CASRPGQANTEAFF. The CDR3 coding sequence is TGTGCCAGCAGGCCGGGACAGGCAAACACTGAAGCTTTCTTT.

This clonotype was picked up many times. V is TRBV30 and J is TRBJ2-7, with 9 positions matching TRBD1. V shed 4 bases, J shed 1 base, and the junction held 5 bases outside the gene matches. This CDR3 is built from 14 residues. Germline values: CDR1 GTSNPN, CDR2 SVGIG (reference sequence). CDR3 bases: TGTGCCTGGACTGTGGGACAGGGTTCCTACGAGCAGTACTTC. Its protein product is CAWTVGQGSYEQYF.

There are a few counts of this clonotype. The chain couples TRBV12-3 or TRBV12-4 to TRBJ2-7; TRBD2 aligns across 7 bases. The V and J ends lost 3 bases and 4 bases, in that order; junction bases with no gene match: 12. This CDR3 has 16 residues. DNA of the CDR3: TGTGCCAGCAGTTTCATCGTGGGGCGGGGGAATTACGAGCAGTACTTC. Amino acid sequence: CASSFIVGRGNYEQYF.

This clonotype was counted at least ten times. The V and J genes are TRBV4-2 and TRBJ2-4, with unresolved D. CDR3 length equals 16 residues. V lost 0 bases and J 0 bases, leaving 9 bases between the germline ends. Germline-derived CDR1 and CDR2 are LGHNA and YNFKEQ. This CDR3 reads CASSQEVHLAKNIQYF. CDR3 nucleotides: TGTGCCAGCAGCCAAGAAGTACACCTAGCCAAAAACATTCAGTACTTC.

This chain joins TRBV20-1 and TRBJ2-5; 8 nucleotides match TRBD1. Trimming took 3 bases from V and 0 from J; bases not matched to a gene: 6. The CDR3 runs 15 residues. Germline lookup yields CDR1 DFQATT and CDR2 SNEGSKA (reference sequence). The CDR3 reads CSARGRTGYQETQYF. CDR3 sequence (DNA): TGCAGTGCTAGGGGACGGACAGGGTACCAAGAGACCCAGTACTTC.

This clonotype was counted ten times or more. CDR3 sequence reads: CASSYSRESGLAGGLETQYF. DNA of the CDR3: TGTGCCAGCAGTTACTCAAGAGAATCGGGACTAGCGGGAGGGCTGGAGACCCAGTACTTC. The rearrangement uses TRBV6-2 or TRBV6-3 and TRBJ2-5; 16 bases match TRBD2. Germline CDR1 reads MNHEY; CDR2 reads SVGEGT. CDR3 length equals 20 residues. V lost 0 bases, J lost 5 bases, and 12 bases stayed unmatched.

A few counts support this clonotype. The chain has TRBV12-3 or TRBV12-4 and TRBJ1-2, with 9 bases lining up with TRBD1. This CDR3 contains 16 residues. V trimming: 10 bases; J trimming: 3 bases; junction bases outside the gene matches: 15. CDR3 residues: CANTIVTGGGDYGYTF. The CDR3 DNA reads TGTGCCAACACTATAGTTACAGGGGGCGGTGACTATGGCTACACCTTC.

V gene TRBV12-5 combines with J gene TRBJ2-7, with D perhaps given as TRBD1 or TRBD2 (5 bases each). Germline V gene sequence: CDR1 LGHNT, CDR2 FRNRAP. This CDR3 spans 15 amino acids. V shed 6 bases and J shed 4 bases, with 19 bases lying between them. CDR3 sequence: CASGTLPGAAYEQYF. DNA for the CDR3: TGTGCTAGTGGGACCCTTCCCGGGGCAGCATACGAGCAGTACTTC.

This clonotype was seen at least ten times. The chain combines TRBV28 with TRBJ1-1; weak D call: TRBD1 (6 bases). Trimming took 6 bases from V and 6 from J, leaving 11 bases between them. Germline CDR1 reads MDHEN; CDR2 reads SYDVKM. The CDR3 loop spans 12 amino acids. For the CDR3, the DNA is TGTGCCAGCAGCCTCAGGGGCTCTGAAGCTTTCTTT. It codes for CASSLRGSEAFF.

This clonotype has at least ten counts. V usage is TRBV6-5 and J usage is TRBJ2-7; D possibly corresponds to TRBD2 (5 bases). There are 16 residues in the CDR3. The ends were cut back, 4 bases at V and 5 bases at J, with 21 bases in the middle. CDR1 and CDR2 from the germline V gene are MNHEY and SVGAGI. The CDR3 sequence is CASSLLIGIERHEQYF. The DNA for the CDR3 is TGTGCCAGCAGTTTACTCATCGGGATCGAGCGCCACGAGCAGTACTTC.

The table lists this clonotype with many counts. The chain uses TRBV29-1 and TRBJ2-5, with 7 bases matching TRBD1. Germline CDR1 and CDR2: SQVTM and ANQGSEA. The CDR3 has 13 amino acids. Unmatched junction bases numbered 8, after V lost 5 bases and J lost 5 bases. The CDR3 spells CSVCPIRGETQYF. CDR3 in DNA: TGCAGCGTTTGCCCTATCAGGGGGGAGACCCAGTACTTC.

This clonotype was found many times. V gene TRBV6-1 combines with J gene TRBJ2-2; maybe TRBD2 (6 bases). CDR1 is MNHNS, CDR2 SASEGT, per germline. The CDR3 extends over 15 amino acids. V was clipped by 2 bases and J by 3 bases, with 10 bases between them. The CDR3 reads CASSERGSDTGELFF. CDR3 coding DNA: TGTGCCAGCAGTGAACGGGGGTCGGACACCGGGGAGCTGTTTTTT.

Here the CDR3 reads CASSYFAGEVNTEAFF. The CDR3, as DNA: TGTGCCAGCAGTTACTTTGCAGGGGAGGTGAACACTGAAGCTTTCTTT. The chain couples TRBV6-2 or TRBV6-3 to TRBJ1-1, with D possibly TRBD1 on 6 matching bases. There are 16 residues in the CDR3. Germline V gene sequence: CDR1 MNHEY, CDR2 SVGEGT. Trimming removed 1 base at V and 0 bases at J, with 12 bases between.

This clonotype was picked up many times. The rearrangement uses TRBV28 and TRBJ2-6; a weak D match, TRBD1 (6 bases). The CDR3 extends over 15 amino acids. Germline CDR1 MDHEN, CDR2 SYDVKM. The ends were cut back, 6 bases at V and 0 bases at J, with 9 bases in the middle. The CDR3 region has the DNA TGTGCCAGCAGCTCGACAGGCTCTGGGGCCAACGTCCTGACTTTC. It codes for CASSSTGSGANVLTF.

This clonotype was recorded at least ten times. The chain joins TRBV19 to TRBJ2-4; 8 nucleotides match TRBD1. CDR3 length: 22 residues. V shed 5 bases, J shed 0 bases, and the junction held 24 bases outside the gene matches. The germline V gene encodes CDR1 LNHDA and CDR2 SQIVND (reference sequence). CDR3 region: CASSSQDRALPWAGVAKNIQYF. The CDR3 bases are TGTGCCAGTAGTTCCCAGGACAGGGCTCTACCCTGGGCAGGGGTAGCCAAAAACATTCAGTACTTC.

CDR3 amino acids: CASSTLALAGGPNEQYF. The CDR3 region has the DNA TGTGCCAGCAGTACTCTCGCCCTAGCGGGAGGTCCAAACGAGCAGTACTTC. V usage is TRBV6-2 or TRBV6-3 and J usage is TRBJ2-7; 11 bases are shared with TRBD2. Germline V gene data show CDR1 as MNHEY and CDR2 as SVGEGT. This CDR3 comprises 17 residues. V dropped 5 bases and J dropped 5; count of bases not matched to a gene: 14.

CDR3 sequence reads: CANQGVPYNSPLHF. CDR3 bases: TGTGCCAACCAGGGAGTTCCCTATAATTCACCCCTCCACTTT. The rearrangement joins TRBV2 to TRBJ1-6, with a tentative D call TRBD1 (5 bases). The CDR3 length is 14 residues. Trimming removed 10 bases from V and 2 bases from J, with 12 bases in between. Germline V gives CDR1 SNHLY, CDR2 FYNNEI.

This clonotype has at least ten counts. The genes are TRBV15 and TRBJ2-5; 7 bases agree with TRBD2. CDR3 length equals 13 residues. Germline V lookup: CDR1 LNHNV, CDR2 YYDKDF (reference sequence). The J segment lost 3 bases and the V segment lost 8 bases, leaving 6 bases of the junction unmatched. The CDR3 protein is CATGRVFEETQYF. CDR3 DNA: TGTGCCACCGGGAGGGTTTTCGAAGAGACCCAGTACTTC. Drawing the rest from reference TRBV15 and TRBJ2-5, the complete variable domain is DAMVIQNPRYQVTQFGKPVTLSCSQTLNHNVMYWYQQKSSQAPKLLFHYYDKDFNNEADTPDNFQSRRPNTSFCFLDIRSPGLGDTAMYLCATGRVFEETQYFGPGTRLLVL.

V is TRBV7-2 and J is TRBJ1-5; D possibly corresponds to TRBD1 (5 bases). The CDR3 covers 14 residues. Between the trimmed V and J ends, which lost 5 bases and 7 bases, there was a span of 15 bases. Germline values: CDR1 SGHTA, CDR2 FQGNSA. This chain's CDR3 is CASSGGGGGQPQHF. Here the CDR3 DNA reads TGTGCCAGCAGCGGCGGGGGGGGAGGACAGCCCCAGCATTTT. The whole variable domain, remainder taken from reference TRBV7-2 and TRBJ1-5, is GAGVSQSPSNKVTEKGKDVELRCDPISGHTALYWYRQSLGQGLEFLIYFQGNSAPDKSGLPSDRFSAERTGGSVSTLTIQRTQQEDSAVYLCASSGGGGGQPQHFGDGTRLSIL.

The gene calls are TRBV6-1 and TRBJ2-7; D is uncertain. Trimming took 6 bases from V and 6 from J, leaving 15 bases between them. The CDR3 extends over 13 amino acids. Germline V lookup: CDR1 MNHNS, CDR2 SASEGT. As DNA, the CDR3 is TGTGCCAGCAGCCGATCAGAACTCGGCGAGCAGTACTTC. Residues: CASSRSELGEQYF.

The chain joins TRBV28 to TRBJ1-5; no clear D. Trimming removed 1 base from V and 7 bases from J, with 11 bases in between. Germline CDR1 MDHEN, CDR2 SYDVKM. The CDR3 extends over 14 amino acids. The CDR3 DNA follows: TGTGCCAGCAGTTTATCCCAGGCGGGCCAGCCCCAGCATTTT. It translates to CASSLSQAGQPQHF.

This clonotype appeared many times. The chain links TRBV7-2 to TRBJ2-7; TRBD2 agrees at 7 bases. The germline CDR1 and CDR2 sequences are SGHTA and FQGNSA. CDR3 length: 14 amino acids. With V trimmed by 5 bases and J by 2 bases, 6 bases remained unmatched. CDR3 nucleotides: TGTGCCAGCAGCCCGACTAGCAGGCCCTACGAGCAGTACTTC. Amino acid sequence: CASSPTSRPYEQYF.

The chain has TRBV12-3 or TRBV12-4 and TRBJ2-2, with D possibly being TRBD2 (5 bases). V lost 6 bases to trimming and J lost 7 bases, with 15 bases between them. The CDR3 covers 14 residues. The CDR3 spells CASSRGRASGELFF. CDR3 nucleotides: TGTGCCAGCAGCCGCGGGCGAGCTAGCGGGGAGCTGTTTTTT.